The next 3 T cell receptor beta chains were all read from a single sample in a study of T cells in Graves' hyperthyroidism and ophthalmopathy (dated by TCRdb to the late 2010s). Libraries were made using multiplex PCR. TCRdb shows the sequencer as Illumina HiSeq 2000. The TCR beta CDR3 regions were amplified from the RNA transcripts. For the first round of RT-PCR on the TCR CDR3, the HTBI primer set was used together with the Qiagen OneStep RT-PCR kit. TCRdb's own reprocessing of the public reads used fastp at Q25 and MiXCR and kept productive beta chains. Rows are unified per CDR3 protein, each entry keeping the most common DNA and genes. The sample table shows nearly 600,000 distinct CDR3 sequences, and 14% are seen once. The ten largest clonotypes hold roughly 7% of the sample. Sample: blood. These receptors were collected from a woman aged 18-29 years with Graves' ophthalmopathy.

This clonotype was observed at least ten times. The chain carries TRBV7-2 and TRBJ1-4, with unresolved D. Germline values: CDR1 SGHTA, CDR2 FQGNSA. V dropped 5 bases and J dropped 7 bases, with 14 bases sitting between them. This CDR3 region has 14 residues. CDR3 in amino acids: CASSPLAGGEKLFF. The DNA of the CDR3 is TGTGCCAGCAGCCCTCTCGCCGGTGGTGAAAAACTGTTTTTT.

This clonotype was found many times. The chain recombines TRBV11-2 with TRBJ1-2; TRBD1 matches 8 bases. Germline assignment: CDR1 SGHAT and CDR2 FQNNGV. V lost 7 bases and J lost 7; bases outside the gene matches: 5. The CDR3 sequence is 12 residues long. The CDR3 bases are TGTGCCAGCAACGGACAGGGAAGTGGCTACACCTTC. Translating gives CASNGQGSGYTF.

The chain has TRBV27 and TRBJ2-5; 16 positions match TRBD2. This CDR3 is 18 amino acids long. Trimming at V came to 5 bases and at J to 5 bases, leaving 11 bases not matched to a gene. Germline CDR1 MNHEY, CDR2 SMNVEV (reference sequence). The CDR3 here is CASSLKGTSGRGGETQYF. The DNA for the CDR3 is TGTGCCAGCAGTCTGAAGGGGACTAGCGGGAGGGGGGGGGAGACCCAGTACTTC.